These 11 T cell receptor beta chains share one sample of origin, sequenced in a study of T cell responses to AZD1222 COVID-19 vaccine. Assay used: immunoSEQ multiplex PCR; TCRdb lists only in-frame clones, some missing. The sample holds roughly 190,000 clones, under 95% seen once. Sample: peripheral blood, taken on day 0 of AZD1222 vaccination. These receptors originate from an adult in good health.

The gene calls are TRBV6-5 and TRBJ2-7; weak D call: TRBD1 (6 bases). V lost 8 bases and J lost 5, with 22 bases in between. The CDR3 is made up of 15 amino acids. In germline, CDR1 is MNHEY, CDR2 SVGAGI. CDR3 bases: TGTGCCAGCTGGGAGCTGGGACACTCTTCCCACGAGCAGTACTTC. Amino acid sequence: CASWELGHSSHEQYF.

The chain joins TRBV28 to TRBJ1-5; 8 bases agree with TRBD1. The V gene's germline CDR1 is MDHEN and CDR2 SYDVKM. Germline trimming cut 10 bases from V and 2 bases from J; bases unmatched to any gene: 4. There are 13 residues in the CDR3. CDR3 in amino acids: CATKTGGNQPQHF. CDR3 nucleotides: TGTGCCACTAAGACAGGGGGCAATCAGCCCCAGCATTTT.

This chain joins TRBV19 and TRBJ1-1, with D uncertain. Germline CDR1 LNHDA, CDR2 SQIVND (reference sequence). This CDR3 is 12 amino acids long. V was pared by 7 bases and J by 6 bases, with 12 bases between. The CDR3 DNA reads TGTGCCAGTATCGGCTGGGGATCTGAAGCTTTCTTT. This gives the protein CASIGWGSEAFF.

The V call is TRBV5-4, the J call TRBJ2-6; 10 bases map to TRBD1. With 0 bases clipped from V and 3 bases from J, the junction kept 6 bases outside the gene matches. The CDR3 is 18 residues long. Germline V gene data show CDR1 as SGHNT and CDR2 as YYREEE (reference sequence). DNA of the CDR3: TGTGCCAGCAGCTTGGGTCCTGGACAGGGGGATGGGGCCAACGTCCTGACTTTC. It codes for CASSLGPGQGDGANVLTF.

The J gene is TRBJ2-1, the V gene TRBV24-1; 13 bases agree with TRBD2. V was pared by 4 bases and J by 0 bases, with 2 bases of the junction left unmatched. The CDR3 is 17 amino acids. Germline V lookup: CDR1 KGHDR, CDR2 SFDVKD. The CDR3 sequence is CATSEGLAGFSYNEQFF. The DNA for the CDR3 is TGTGCCACCAGTGAGGGACTAGCGGGATTCTCCTACAATGAGCAGTTCTTC.

V usage is TRBV2 and J usage is TRBJ1-5; a possible D gene is TRBD1 (5 bases). The germline gives CDR1 SNHLY, CDR2 FYNNEI. This CDR3 contains 14 residues. Trimming removed 6 bases at V and 11 bases at J, with 20 bases between. The CDR3 coding sequence is TGTGCCAGCAGCCCCGGGACTGCCCCAGGTTCCCAGCATTTT. Amino acid sequence: CASSPGTAPGSQHF.

V is TRBV7-9 and J is TRBJ2-7; a weak D match, TRBD1 (5 bases). Germline assignment: CDR1 SEHNR and CDR2 FQNEAQ (reference sequence). This CDR3 is built from 12 residues. Trimming stripped 5 bases from V and 7 bases from J, with 12 bases between. This CDR3 is CASSLRVGEQYF. The CDR3 DNA follows: TGTGCCAGCAGCCTCAGGGTTGGAGAGCAGTACTTC.

The genes are TRBV6-5 and TRBJ2-7, with D hard to call. Germline V lookup: CDR1 MNHEY, CDR2 SVGAGI. V was clipped by 7 bases and J by 3 bases, with 7 bases between them. This CDR3 is built from 11 residues. CDR3 amino acids: CASIRGYEQYF. The CDR3 DNA sequence: TGTGCCAGCATCCGCGGCTACGAGCAGTACTTC.

The chain links TRBV9 to TRBJ1-4; D is possibly TRBD1 (5 bases). Trimming took 0 bases from V and 0 from J, leaving 12 bases between them. Germline CDR1 SGDLS, CDR2 YYNGEE. The CDR3 sequence is 17 residues long. In DNA form, the CDR3 reads TGTGCCAGCAGCGTAGCTGGGGGGGAGCCAACTAATGAAAAACTGTTTTTT. Translated: CASSVAGGEPTNEKLFF.

The V call is TRBV9, the J call TRBJ1-2, with D perhaps matching TRBD1 (5 bases). There are 14 residues in the CDR3. Germline-derived CDR1 and CDR2 are SGDLS and YYNGEE. V was cut by 2 bases and J by 0 bases, with 8 bases left in between. As DNA, the CDR3 is TGTGCCAGCAGCGTCACGACAGCTAACTATGGCTACACCTTC. The encoded protein is CASSVTTANYGYTF.

The chain links TRBV3-1 (or the pseudogene TRBV3-2) to TRBJ2-5; the D is unclear. This CDR3 region has 16 residues. Germline values: CDR1 LGHDT, CDR2 YNNKEL (reference sequence). V lost 0 bases to trimming and J lost 0 bases, with 11 bases between them. In nucleotides, the CDR3 is TGTGCCAGCAGCCAAGACGCCCTAGGGAACCAAGAGACCCAGTACTTC. It translates to CASSQDALGNQETQYF.